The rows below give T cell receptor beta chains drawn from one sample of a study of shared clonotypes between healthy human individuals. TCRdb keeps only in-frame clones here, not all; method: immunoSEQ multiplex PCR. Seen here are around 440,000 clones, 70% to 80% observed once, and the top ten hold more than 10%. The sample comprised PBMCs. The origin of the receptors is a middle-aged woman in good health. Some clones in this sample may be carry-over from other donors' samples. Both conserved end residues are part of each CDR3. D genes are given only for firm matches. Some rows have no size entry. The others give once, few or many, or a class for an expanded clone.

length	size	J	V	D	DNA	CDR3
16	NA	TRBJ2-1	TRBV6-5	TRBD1	TGTGCCAGCAGTTATTCGAACAGGGGGCCGTACAATGAGCAGTTCTTC	CASSYSNRGPYNEQFF
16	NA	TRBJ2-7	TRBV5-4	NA	TGTGCCAGCAGCTTGGGGGTGGCGGGGCTCGCCTACGAGCAGTACTTC	CASSLGVAGLAYEQYF
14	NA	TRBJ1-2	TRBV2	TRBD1	TGTGCCAGCATATGGACAGGGAGTAGCTATGGCTACACCTTC	CASIWTGSSYGYTF
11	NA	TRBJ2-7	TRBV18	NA	TGTGCCAGCTCACTGGAATACGAGCAGTACTTC	CASSLEYEQYF
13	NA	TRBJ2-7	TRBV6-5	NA	TGTGCCAGCAGTTACAACGAGCTAGGAGAGCAGTACTTC	CASSYNELGEQYF
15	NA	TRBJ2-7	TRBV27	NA	TGTGCCAGCAGCTCGTCCGGCAGGTGGGCCTACGAGCAGTACTTC	CASSSSGRWAYEQYF
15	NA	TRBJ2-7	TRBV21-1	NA	TGTGCCAGCAGCAAACCTAGCGGGAGGGCCTACGAGCAGTACTTC	CASSKPSGRAYEQYF
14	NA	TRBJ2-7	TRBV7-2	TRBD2	TGTGCCAGCAGCCAACAGCGGGACTCCTACGAGCAGTACTTC	CASSQQRDSYEQYF
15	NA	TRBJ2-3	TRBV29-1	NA	TGCAGCGTGAACCCGGGACTGCAAGGTACAGATACGCAGTATTTT	CSVNPGLQGTDTQYF
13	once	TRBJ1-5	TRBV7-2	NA	TGTGCCAGCAGCCGGGACAGCAATCAGCCCCAGCATTTT	CASSRDSNQPQHF
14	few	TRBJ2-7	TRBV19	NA	TGTGCCAGTAGTATGATCCAGGGAGCCTACGAGCAGTACTTC	CASSMIQGAYEQYF
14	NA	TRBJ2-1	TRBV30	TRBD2	TGTGCCTGGACCCCGGGGCTAGCGGTAAATGAGCAGTTCTTC	CAWTPGLAVNEQFF
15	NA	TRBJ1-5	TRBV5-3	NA	TGTGCCAGAAGCTTGGTAGAACAGGGTATCGAGCCCCAGCATTTT	CARSLVEQGIEPQHF
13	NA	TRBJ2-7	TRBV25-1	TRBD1	TGTGCCAGCAGCCGGACAGGGGTCTACGAGCAGTACTTC	CASSRTGVYEQYF
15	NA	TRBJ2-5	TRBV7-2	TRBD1	TGTGCCAGCAGCTTACAGGGGGCGGTATTAGAGACCCAGTACTTC	CASSLQGAVLETQYF
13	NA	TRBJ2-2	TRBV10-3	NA	TGTGCCATCCGAAAGGGGGTTACCGGGGAGCTGTTTTTT	CAIRKGVTGELFF
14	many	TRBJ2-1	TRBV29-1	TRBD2	TGCAGCGTTGCCGGGACTAGCGGGAGTTATGAGCAGTTCTTC	CSVAGTSGSYEQFF
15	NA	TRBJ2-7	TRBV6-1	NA	TGTGCCAGCACCATCCCAAGCGGTGGTGGGGGCGAGCAGTACTTC	CASTIPSGGGGEQYF
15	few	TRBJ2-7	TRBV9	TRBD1	TGTGCCAGCAGCGTAGAGGGGACAGGCTCCTACGAGCAGTACTTC	CASSVEGTGSYEQYF
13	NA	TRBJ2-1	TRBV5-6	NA	TGTGCCAGCAGGGGAACAGGGAGCAATGAGCAGTTCTTC	CASRGTGSNEQFF
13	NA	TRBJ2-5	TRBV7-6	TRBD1	TGTGCCAGCAGCCCGCGGACAGGGTGGGCCCAGTACTTC	CASSPRTGWAQYF
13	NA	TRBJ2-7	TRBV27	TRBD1	TGTGCCAGCAGTCGACAGGGTCCCAACGAGCAGTACTTC	CASSRQGPNEQYF
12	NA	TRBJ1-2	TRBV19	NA	TGTGCCAGTAGTATAAGTACAGGCTGGAACACCTTC	CASSISTGWNTF
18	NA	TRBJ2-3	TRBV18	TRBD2	TGTGCCAGCTCAGAACTAGCGGGAGAGACCTCAGGCACAGATACGCAGTATTTT	CASSELAGETSGTDTQYF
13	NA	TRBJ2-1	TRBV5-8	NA	TGTGCCAGCAGTTTCGGATCATACAATGAGCAGTTCTTC	CASSFGSYNEQFF